This TCR beta chain originates from a study of blood T cell repertoires in COVID-19. Turning to the study itself: Samples taken during acute and convalescent COVID-19 were collected in the United States, Italy and Spain. T cells, B-cell-depleted T cells, or PBMCs supplied cDNA or gDNA.

V was pared by 6 bases and J by 0 bases, with 15 bases between. There are 15 residues in the CDR3. The germline V gene has CDR1 KGHSH and CDR2 LQKENI. Profiled with immunoSEQ multiplex PCR; TCRdb holds only in-frame clones, not every one. The sample lists hundreds of thousands of clones; 70% to 90% were seen once. Allocation to cohorts depended on clinical history reported by the participants. The receptor was isolated from a woman between 18 and 29 years old with acute COVID-19. Specimen: PBMCs or T cells enriched from blood (not recorded which). The genes are TRBV18 and TRBJ2-7, with D uncertain. In DNA form, the CDR3 reads TGTGCCAGCTCCCCCAGAAGCGAAAGCTCCTACGAGCAGTACTTC. The encoded protein is CASSPRSESSYEQYF.